These 22 T cell receptor beta chains share one sample of origin, sequenced in a study of blood T cells in healthy people across ages. A J-beta primer mix and a sample-barcoded 5' primer were used in a second PCR of about 7 to 12 cycles. Via MiXCR, TCRdb re-called the 5' RACE reads, giving one row per CDR3 protein. Among 790,000 or so distinct CDR3 sequences listed, 56% were seen once. The sample comprised blood. These TCRs come from a man in his forties or fifties in good health.

The V and J genes are TRBV5-1 and TRBJ2-3; 11 positions agree with TRBD2. Germline lookup yields CDR1 SGHRS and CDR2 YFSETQ. The CDR3 has 17 residues. The V segment lost 4 bases and the J segment 4 bases; nucleotides outside the gene matches: 11. The CDR3 is CASSPQNLLAGADTQYF. CDR3 sequence (DNA): TGCGCCAGCAGCCCTCAAAACTTACTAGCGGGAGCAGATACGCAGTATTTT.

This clonotype has at least ten counts. The genes are TRBV6-2 or TRBV6-3 and TRBJ2-5; D is undetermined. This CDR3 is 11 amino acids long. The V end was cut by 1 base, the J end by 5 bases, with 2 bases between. CDR1 is MNHEY, CDR2 SVGEGT, per germline. The CDR3 DNA sequence: TGTGCCAGCAGTTACTACGAGACCCAGTACTTC. Translated, it gives CASSYYETQYF.

The V call is TRBV9, the J call TRBJ1-1, with D possibly being TRBD1 (5 bases). Trimming took off 5 bases at V and 3 bases at J, with 11 bases between the two ends. Germline V lookup: CDR1 SGDLS, CDR2 YYNGEE. The CDR3 covers 13 residues. CDR3 coding DNA: TGTGCCAGCAGACCAGGGCGGGACACTGAAGCTTTCTTT. Translating it yields CASRPGRDTEAFF.

This chain uses TRBV28 with TRBJ2-5, with 11 bases lining up with TRBD1. The germline V gene encodes CDR1 MDHEN and CDR2 SYDVKM. The CDR3 sequence is 15 residues long. Trimming at V came to 5 bases and at J to 2 bases, leaving 4 bases not matched to a gene. In DNA, the CDR3 is TGTGCCAGCAGTCGGGACAGGGGGAAGCAAGAGACCCAGTACTTC. Its translation: CASSRDRGKQETQYF.

The chain's CDR3 is CATSRDQDRVAGETQYF. The DNA of the CDR3 is TGTGCCACCAGCAGAGATCAAGACAGGGTGGCCGGCGAGACCCAGTACTTC. The chain uses TRBV15 and TRBJ2-5; 7 bases align to TRBD1. This CDR3 is built from 17 residues. CDR1 and CDR2 (germline): LNHNV, YYDKDF (reference sequence). Unmatched junction bases numbered 12, after V lost 0 bases and J lost 5 bases. Drawing the rest from reference TRBV15 and TRBJ2-5, the complete variable domain is DAMVIQNPRYQVTQFGKPVTLSCSQTLNHNVMYWYQQKSSQAPKLLFHYYDKDFNNEADTPDNFQSRRPNTSFCFLDIRSPGLGDTAMYLCATSRDQDRVAGETQYFGPGTRLLVL.

This clonotype was observed a handful of times. The chain is built from TRBV5-1 and TRBJ2-1; tentative D call: TRBD2 (6 bases). This CDR3 region has 16 residues. Per germline, CDR1 SGHRS and CDR2 YFSETQ. The V end was cut by 0 bases, the J end by 2 bases, with 12 bases between. DNA for the CDR3: TGCGCCAGCAGCTTGGAGTTTAGCGGTACCTACAATGAGCAGTTCTTC. Its translation is CASSLEFSGTYNEQFF.

CDR3 bases: TGTGCCAGCTCACCACCCGGTGGGGCGGATACGCAGTATTTT. This gives the protein CASSPPGGADTQYF. The chain has TRBV18 and TRBJ2-3; a possible D gene is TRBD1 (5 bases). V lost 0 bases and J 6 bases, leaving 10 bases between the germline ends. The CDR3 is 14 amino acids. CDR1 and CDR2 from the germline V gene are KGHSH and LQKENI.

In this sample, this clonotype turned up a few times. The rearrangement links TRBV6-2 or TRBV6-3 to TRBJ2-5; D possibly uses TRBD1 or TRBD2 (6 bases each). The CDR3 consists of 14 residues. Trimming took 6 bases from V and 5 from J, leaving 16 bases between them. Germline V lookup: CDR1 MNHEY, CDR2 SVGEGT. The CDR3: CASRRNRDSETQYF. For the CDR3, the DNA is TGTGCCAGCAGGCGCAACAGGGACTCGGAGACCCAGTACTTC.

This clonotype came up once. The chain carries TRBV3-1 and TRBJ2-4; 12 bases are shared with TRBD2. With 5 bases clipped from V and 13 bases from J, the junction kept 12 bases outside the gene matches. CDR3 size: 15 residues. From germline, CDR1 is LGHDT and CDR2 YNNKEL (reference sequence). CDR3 loop: CASSAQTSGSPEQYF. The CDR3 DNA reads as TGTGCCAGCAGCGCACAGACTAGCGGGAGTCCCGAACAGTACTTC.

This clonotype was seen a single time. The chain recombines TRBV27 with TRBJ2-3, with TRBD2 identical over 13 bases. Germline V gives CDR1 MNHEY, CDR2 SMNVEV (reference sequence). The CDR3 extends over 21 amino acids. With 5 bases clipped from V and 4 bases from J, the junction kept 21 bases outside the gene matches. The CDR3 DNA sequence: TGTGCCAGCAGTCGACCGACAGGGACTAGCGGGATCCATTCCCGGGCAGATACGCAGTATTTT. This codes for CASSRPTGTSGIHSRADTQYF.

In the case of this clonotype: A junction boundary mismatches the germline segment, possibly from a read error. The genes are TRBV5-1 and TRBJ1-2, with D hard to call. This CDR3 region has 12 residues. The germline V gene has CDR1 SGHRS and CDR2 YFSETQ. The CDR3 nucleotides read TGCGCCAGCAGTGGGGAAGACTATGGCCACACCTTC. As protein: CASSGEDYGHTF.

The V and J genes are TRBV3-1 and TRBJ1-5, with a possible D match to TRBD1 (6 bases). The CDR3 has 16 amino acids. The germline gives CDR1 LGHDT, CDR2 YNNKEL (reference sequence). The V and J ends lost 5 bases and 11 bases respectively, with 25 bases between them. Here the CDR3 DNA reads TGTGCCAGCAGCGCGAGTCAAACCGGGACATCCTCGGCCCAGCATTTT. Translated, it gives CASSASQTGTSSAQHF.

The J gene is TRBJ2-1, the V gene TRBV3-1; 7 bases are a match to TRBD2. The CDR3 is made up of 13 amino acids. The ends lost 3 bases at V and 10 bases at J; junction bases unmatched: 6. Germline V gene sequence: CDR1 LGHDT, CDR2 YNNKEL (reference sequence). The CDR3 DNA follows: TGTGCCAGCAGCCACCGCGGGGGACGGGAGCAGTTCTTC. This translates into CASSHRGGREQFF.

The table lists this clonotype with a few counts. V usage is TRBV9 and J usage is TRBJ2-7, with D unclear. V lost 3 bases to trimming and J lost 9 bases, with 10 bases between them. The V gene's germline CDR1 is SGDLS and CDR2 YYNGEE. The CDR3 sequence is 11 residues long. The CDR3 DNA follows: TGTGCCAGCAGCGGGAGTAAGGGGCAGTACTTC. As protein: CASSGSKGQYF.

V and J are TRBV29-1 and TRBJ2-7, with TRBD2 identical over 11 bases. Germline values: CDR1 SQVTM, CDR2 ANQGSEA. The V and J ends lost 5 bases and 3 bases, in that order; junction bases with no gene match: 15. The CDR3 runs to 17 residues. This CDR3 reads CSVKVDSGRASLYEQYF. CDR3 nucleotides: TGCAGCGTTAAGGTTGATAGCGGGAGGGCCTCTCTCTACGAGCAGTACTTC.

This clonotype was seen only a few times. The chain combines TRBV20-1 with TRBJ2-1; no clear D. V lost 5 bases and J 7 bases, leaving 15 bases between the germline ends. The CDR3 consists of 13 residues. The germline gives CDR1 DFQATT, CDR2 SNEGSKA (reference sequence). CDR3 sequence: CSAFPPTGNEQFF. CDR3 DNA sequence: TGCAGTGCTTTTCCCCCGACCGGGAATGAGCAGTTCTTC.

The genes are TRBV7-2 and TRBJ2-2; either TRBD1 or TRBD2 may supply D (5 bases each). There are 15 residues in the CDR3. V was pared by 5 bases and J by 6 bases, with 16 bases between. Per the germline V gene, CDR1 is SGHTA and CDR2 is FQGNSA. This chain's CDR3 is CASSRDGIPSGELFF. The DNA for the CDR3 is TGTGCCAGCAGCCGGGACGGGATACCCTCCGGGGAGCTGTTTTTT. Based on the CDR3 plus reference TRBV7-2 and TRBJ2-2, the full variable domain is GAGVSQSPSNKVTEKGKDVELRCDPISGHTALYWYRQSLGQGLEFLIYFQGNSAPDKSGLPSDRFSAERTGGSVSTLTIQRTQQEDSAVYLCASSRDGIPSGELFFGEGSRLTVL.

V and J are TRBV20-1 and TRBJ1-4; no clear D. CDR3 length: 15 amino acids. Per germline, CDR1 DFQATT and CDR2 SNEGSKA (reference sequence). V lost 4 bases and J 0 bases, leaving 12 bases between the germline ends. The CDR3 sequence is CSAKALGSTNEKLFF. In nucleotides, the CDR3 is TGCAGTGCTAAGGCCCTTGGATCAACTAATGAAAAACTGTTTTTT.

This chain connects TRBV11-1 to TRBJ2-3; perhaps TRBD1 as D (6 bases). Germline V gene lookup returns CDR1 SGHAT and CDR2 FQDESV (reference sequence). This CDR3 has 15 residues. The V gene lost 6 bases and the J gene lost 5 bases, with 18 bases spanning the gap. CDR3 protein: CASRIGDNRQDTQYF. The CDR3 nucleotides are TGTGCCAGCAGAATAGGGGACAATCGGCAAGATACGCAGTATTTT. The full variable domain, its missing parts supplied by reference TRBV11-1 and TRBJ2-3, is EAEVAQSPRYKITEKSQAVAFWCDPISGHATLYWYRQILGQGPELLVQFQDESVVDDSQLPKDRFSAERLKGVDSTLKIQPAELGDSAMYLCASRIGDNRQDTQYFGPGTRLTVL.

This chain connects TRBV5-1 to TRBJ2-1; tentatively, D is TRBD1 or TRBD2 (5 bases each). This CDR3 is built from 19 residues. V lost 4 bases and J 1 base, leaving 24 bases between the germline ends. Germline V gene sequence: CDR1 SGHRS, CDR2 YFSETQ. CDR3: CASSLPTRGREISYNEQFF. CDR3 in DNA: TGCGCCAGCAGCCTTCCAACGAGGGGACGCGAGATTTCCTACAATGAGCAGTTCTTC.

The V call is TRBV29-1, the J call TRBJ1-2; D is undetermined. The V and J ends lost 7 bases and 9 bases respectively, with 15 bases between them. The V gene's germline CDR1 is SQVTM and CDR2 ANQGSEA. The CDR3 runs to 11 residues. The CDR3 DNA reads as TGCAGCGGCAGGACCCAAGAACGCTACACCTTC. Translation gives CSGRTQERYTF.

This chain uses TRBV5-1 with TRBJ2-7, with 12 bases aligning to TRBD2. This CDR3 is 15 amino acids long. The V and J ends lost 2 bases and 5 bases, in that order; junction bases with no gene match: 5. Germline lookup yields CDR1 SGHRS and CDR2 YFSETQ. This CDR3 reads CASSLQTSGSNEQYF. CDR3 bases: TGCGCCAGCAGCTTACAGACTAGCGGGAGCAACGAGCAGTACTTC.